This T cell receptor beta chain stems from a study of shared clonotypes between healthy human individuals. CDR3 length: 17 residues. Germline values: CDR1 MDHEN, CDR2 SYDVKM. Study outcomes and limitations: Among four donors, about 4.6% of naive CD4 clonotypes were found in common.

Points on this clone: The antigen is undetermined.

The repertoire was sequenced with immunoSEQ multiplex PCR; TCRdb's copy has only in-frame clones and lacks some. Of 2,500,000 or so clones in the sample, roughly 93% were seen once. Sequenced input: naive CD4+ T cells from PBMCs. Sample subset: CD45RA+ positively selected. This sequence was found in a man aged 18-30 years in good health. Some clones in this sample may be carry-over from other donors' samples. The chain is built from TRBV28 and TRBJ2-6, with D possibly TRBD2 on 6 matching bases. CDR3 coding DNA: TGTGCTCACACTCCACGGGGGATCAGCTCTGGGGCCAACGTCCTGACTTTC. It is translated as CAHTPRGISSGANVLTF.